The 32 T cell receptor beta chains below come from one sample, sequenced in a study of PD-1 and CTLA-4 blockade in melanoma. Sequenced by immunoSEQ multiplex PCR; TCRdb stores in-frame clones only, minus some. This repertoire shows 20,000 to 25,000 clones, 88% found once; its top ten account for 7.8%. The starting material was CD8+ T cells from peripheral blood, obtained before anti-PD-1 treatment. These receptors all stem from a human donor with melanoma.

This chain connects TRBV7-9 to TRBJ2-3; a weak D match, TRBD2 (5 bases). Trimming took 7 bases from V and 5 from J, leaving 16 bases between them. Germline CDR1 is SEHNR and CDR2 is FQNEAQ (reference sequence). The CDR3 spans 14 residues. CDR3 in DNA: TGTGCCAGCACCCGGGGAGCGGAACTAGATACGCAGTATTTT. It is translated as CASTRGAELDTQYF. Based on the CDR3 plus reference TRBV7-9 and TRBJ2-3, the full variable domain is DTGVSQNPRHKITKRGQNVTFRCDPISEHNRLYWYRQTLGQGPEFLTYFQNEAQLEKSRLLSDRFSAERPKGSFSTLEIQRTEQGDSAMYLCASTRGAELDTQYFGPGTRLTVL.

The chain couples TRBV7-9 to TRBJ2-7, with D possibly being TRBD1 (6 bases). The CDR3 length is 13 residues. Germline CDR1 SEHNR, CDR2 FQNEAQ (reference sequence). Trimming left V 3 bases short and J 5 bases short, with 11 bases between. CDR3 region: CASSFGAGDEQYF. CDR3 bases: TGTGCCAGCAGCTTTGGTGCAGGGGACGAGCAGTACTTC.

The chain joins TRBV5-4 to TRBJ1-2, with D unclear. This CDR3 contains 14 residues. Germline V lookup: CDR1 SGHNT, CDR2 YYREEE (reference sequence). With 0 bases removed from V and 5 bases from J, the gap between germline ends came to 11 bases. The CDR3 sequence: CASSLGTDLYGYTF. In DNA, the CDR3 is TGTGCCAGCAGCTTGGGGACCGACCTGTATGGCTACACCTTC.

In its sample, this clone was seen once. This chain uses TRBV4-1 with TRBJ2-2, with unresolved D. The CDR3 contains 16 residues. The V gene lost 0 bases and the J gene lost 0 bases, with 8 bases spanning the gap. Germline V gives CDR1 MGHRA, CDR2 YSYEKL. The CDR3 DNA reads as TGCGCCAGCAGCCAAGATCTCCAAGCGAACACCGGGGAGCTGTTTTTT. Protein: CASSQDLQANTGELFF.

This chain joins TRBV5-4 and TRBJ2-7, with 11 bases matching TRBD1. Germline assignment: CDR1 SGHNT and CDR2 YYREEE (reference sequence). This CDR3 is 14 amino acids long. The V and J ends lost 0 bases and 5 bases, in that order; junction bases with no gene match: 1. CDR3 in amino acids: CASSLAGQGDEQYF. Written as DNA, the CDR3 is TGTGCCAGCAGCTTGGCGGGACAGGGGGACGAGCAGTACTTC.

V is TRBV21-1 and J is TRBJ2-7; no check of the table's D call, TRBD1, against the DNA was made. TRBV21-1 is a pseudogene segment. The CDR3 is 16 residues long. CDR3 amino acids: CASSKCYGQQHYEQYF. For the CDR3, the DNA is TGTGCCAGCAGCAAATGTTATGGACAGCAACATTACGAGCAGTACTTC.

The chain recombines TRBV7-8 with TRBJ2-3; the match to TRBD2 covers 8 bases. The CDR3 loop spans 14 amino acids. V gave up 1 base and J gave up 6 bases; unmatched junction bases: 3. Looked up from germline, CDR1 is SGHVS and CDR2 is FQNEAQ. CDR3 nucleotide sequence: TGTGCCAGCAGCTTAGGACTAGCGACGGATACGCAGTATTTT. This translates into CASSLGLATDTQYF. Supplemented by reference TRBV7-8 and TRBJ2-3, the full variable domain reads GAGVSQSPRYKVAKRGQDVALRCDPISGHVSLFWYQQALGQGPEFLTYFQNEAQLDKSGLPSDRFFAERPEGSVSTLKIQRTQQEDSAVYLCASSLGLATDTQYFGPGTRLTVL.

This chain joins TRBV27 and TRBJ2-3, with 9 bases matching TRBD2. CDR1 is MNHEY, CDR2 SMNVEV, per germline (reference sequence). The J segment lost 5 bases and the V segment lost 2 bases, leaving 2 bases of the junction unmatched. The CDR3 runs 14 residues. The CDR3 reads CASSLLAGIDTQYF. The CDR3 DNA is TGTGCCAGCAGTTTACTAGCGGGGATAGATACGCAGTATTTT.

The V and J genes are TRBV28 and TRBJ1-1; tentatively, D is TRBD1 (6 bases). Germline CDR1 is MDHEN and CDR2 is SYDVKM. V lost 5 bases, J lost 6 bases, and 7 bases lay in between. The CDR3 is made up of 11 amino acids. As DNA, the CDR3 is TGTGCCAGCAGTCCAGGGGCTGAAGCTTTCTTT. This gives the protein CASSPGAEAFF.

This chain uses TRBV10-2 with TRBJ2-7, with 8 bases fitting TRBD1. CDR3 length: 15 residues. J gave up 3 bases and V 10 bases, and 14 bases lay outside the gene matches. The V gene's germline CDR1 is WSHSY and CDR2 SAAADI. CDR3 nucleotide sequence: TGCGCCACCTATATGGACAGGGCCAGTGTCTACGAGCAGTACTTC. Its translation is CATYMDRASVYEQYF.

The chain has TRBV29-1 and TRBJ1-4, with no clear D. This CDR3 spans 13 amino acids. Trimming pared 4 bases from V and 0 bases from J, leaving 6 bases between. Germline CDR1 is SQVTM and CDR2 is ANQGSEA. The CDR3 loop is CSVAITTNEKLFF. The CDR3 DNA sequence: TGCAGCGTTGCAATTACAACTAATGAAAAACTGTTTTTT.

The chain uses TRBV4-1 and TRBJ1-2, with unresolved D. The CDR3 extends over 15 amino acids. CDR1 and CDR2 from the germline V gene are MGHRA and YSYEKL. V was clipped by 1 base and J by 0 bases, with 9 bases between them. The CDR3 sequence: CASSQGSLTNYGYTF. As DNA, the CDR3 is TGCGCCAGCAGCCAAGGTTCCCTAACTAACTATGGCTACACCTTC.

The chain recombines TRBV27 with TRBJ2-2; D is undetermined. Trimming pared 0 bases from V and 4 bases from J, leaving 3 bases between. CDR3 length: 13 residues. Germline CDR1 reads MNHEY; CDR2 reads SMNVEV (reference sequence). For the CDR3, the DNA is TGTGCCAGCAGTTTATCGCCCACCGGGGAGCTGTTTTTT. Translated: CASSLSPTGELFF.

The CDR3 nucleotides are TGTGTCAGAAGCTATACAGGGGGCTGGAGCACTGAAGCTTTCTTT. This translates into CVRSYTGGWSTEAFF. The chain joins TRBV7-5 to TRBJ1-1; the table's D call, TRBD1, was not checked against the DNA. TRBV7-5 is described as a pseudogene. CDR3 size: 15 residues.

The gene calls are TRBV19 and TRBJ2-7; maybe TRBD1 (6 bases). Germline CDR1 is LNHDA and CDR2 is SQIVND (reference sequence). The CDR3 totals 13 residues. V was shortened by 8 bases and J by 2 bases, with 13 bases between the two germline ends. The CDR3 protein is CASAAGETYEQYF. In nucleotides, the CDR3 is TGTGCCAGTGCGGCAGGGGAAACCTACGAGCAGTACTTC.

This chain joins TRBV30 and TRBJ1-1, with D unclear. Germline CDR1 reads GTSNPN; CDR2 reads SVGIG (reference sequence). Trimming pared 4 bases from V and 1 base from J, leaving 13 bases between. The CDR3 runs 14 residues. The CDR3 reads CAWTGSLANTEAFF. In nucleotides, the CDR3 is TGTGCCTGGACCGGCAGTCTCGCGAACACTGAAGCTTTCTTT.

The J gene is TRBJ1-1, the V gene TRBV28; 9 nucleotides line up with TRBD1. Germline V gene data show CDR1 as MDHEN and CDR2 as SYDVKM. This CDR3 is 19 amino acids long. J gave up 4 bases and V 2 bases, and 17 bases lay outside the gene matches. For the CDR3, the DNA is TGTGCCAGCAGTTTAGTGCTCGGGACAGGGATAGGGGCGGGCACTGAAGCTTTCTTT. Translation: CASSLVLGTGIGAGTEAFF.

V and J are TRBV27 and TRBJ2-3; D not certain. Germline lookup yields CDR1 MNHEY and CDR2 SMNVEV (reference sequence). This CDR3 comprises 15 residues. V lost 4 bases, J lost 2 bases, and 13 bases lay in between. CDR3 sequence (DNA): TGTGCCAGCAGTTCCGATCTCGAAACCACAGATACGCAGTATTTT. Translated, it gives CASSSDLETTDTQYF.

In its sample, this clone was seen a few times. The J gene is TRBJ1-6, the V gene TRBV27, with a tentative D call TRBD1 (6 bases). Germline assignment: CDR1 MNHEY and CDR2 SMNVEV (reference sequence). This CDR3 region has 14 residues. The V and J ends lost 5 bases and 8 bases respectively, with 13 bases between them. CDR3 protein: CASSPGQPDSPLHF. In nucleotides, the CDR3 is TGTGCCAGCAGTCCCGGACAGCCTGATTCACCCCTCCACTTT.

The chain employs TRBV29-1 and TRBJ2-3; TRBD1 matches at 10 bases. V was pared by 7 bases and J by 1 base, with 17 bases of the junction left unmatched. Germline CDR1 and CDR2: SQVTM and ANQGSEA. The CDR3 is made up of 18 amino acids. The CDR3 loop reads CSADRQGADEPRTDTQYF. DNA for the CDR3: TGCAGCGCCGACCGACAGGGGGCTGATGAACCTCGCACAGATACGCAGTATTTT.

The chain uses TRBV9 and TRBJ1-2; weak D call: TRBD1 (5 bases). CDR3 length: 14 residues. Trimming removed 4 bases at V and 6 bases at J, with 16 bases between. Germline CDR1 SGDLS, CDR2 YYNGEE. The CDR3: CASSPQGTKDGYTF. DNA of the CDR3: TGTGCCAGCAGCCCGCAGGGCACAAAGGATGGCTACACCTTC. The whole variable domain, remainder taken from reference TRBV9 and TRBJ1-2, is DSGVTQTPKHLITATGQRVTLRCSPRSGDLSVYWYQQSLDQGLQFLIQYYNGEERAKGNILERFSAQQFPDLHSELNLSSLELGDSALYFCASSPQGTKDGYTFGSGTRLTVV.

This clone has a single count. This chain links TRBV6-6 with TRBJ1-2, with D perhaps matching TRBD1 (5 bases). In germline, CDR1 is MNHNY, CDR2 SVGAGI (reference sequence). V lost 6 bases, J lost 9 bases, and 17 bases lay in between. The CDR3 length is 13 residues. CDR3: CASSQPETVSYTF. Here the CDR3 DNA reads TGTGCCAGCAGCCAACCTGAGACAGTAAGCTACACCTTC.

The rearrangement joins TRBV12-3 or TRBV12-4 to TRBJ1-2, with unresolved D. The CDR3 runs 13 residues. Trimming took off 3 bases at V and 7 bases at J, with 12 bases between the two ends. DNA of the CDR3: TGTGCCAGCAGTTTTGGGAACCCCCTTGGCTACACCTTC. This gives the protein CASSFGNPLGYTF.

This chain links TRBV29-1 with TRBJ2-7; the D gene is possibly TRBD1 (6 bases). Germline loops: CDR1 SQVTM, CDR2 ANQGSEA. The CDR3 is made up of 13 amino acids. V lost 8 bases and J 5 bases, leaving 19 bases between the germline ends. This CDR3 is CSSWDGRGNEQYF. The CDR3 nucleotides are TGCAGCTCCTGGGACGGCAGGGGCAACGAGCAGTACTTC.

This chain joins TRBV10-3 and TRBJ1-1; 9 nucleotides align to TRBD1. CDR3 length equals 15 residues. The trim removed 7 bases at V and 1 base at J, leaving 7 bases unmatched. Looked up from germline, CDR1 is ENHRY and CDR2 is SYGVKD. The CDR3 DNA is TGTGCCATCAAAAGGACAGGGGAGAAGAACACTGAAGCTTTCTTT. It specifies CAIKRTGEKNTEAFF.

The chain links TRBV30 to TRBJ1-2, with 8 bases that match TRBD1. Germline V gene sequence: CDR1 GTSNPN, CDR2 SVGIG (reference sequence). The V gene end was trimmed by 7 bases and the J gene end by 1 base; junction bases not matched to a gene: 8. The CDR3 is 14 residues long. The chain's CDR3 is CAFYQGAINYGYTF. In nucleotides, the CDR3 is TGTGCCTTCTATCAGGGGGCTATTAACTATGGCTACACCTTC.

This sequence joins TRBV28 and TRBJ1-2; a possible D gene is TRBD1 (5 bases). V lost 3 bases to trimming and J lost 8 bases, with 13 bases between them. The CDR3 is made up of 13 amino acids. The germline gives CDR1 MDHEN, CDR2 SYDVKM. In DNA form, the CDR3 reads TGTGCCAGCAGTTTTCGGGGGGGAAAAGGCTACACCTTC. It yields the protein CASSFRGGKGYTF.

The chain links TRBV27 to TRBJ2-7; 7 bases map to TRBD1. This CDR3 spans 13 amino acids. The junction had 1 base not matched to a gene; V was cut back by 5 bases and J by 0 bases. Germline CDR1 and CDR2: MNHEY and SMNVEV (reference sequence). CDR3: CASSGTVSYEQYF. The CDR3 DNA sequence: TGTGCCAGCAGTGGGACAGTCTCCTACGAGCAGTACTTC.

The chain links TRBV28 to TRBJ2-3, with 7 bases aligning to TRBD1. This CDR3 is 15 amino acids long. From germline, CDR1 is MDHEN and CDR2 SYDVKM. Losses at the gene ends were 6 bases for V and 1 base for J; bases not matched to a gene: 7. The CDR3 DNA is TGTGCCAGCAGCCTCGGGGACAGCCGCACAGATACGCAGTATTTT. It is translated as CASSLGDSRTDTQYF.

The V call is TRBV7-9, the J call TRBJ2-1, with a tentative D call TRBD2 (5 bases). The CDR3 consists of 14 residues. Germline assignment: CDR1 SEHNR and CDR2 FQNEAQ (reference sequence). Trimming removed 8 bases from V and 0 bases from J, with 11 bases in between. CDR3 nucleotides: TGTGCCAGCCGATCGGGGAGCTCCTACAATGAGCAGTTCTTC. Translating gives CASRSGSSYNEQFF.

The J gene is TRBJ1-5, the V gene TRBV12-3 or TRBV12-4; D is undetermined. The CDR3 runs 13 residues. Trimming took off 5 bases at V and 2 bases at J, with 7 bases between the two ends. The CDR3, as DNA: TGTGCCAGCAGTCTTAACGGCAATCAGCCCCAGCATTTT. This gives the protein CASSLNGNQPQHF.

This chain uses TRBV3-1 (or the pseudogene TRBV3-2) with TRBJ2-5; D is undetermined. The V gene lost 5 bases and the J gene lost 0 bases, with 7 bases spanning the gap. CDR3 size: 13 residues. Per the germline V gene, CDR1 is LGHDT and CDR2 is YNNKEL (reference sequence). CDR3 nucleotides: TGTGCCAGCAGCTTAGACTACCAAGAGACCCAGTACTTC. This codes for CASSLDYQETQYF.